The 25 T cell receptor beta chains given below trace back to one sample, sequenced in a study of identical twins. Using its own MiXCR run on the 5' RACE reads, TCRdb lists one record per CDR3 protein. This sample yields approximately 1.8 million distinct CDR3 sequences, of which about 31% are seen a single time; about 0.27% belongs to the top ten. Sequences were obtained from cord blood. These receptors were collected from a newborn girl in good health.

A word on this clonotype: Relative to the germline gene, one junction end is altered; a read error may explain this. The CDR3, as DNA: TGTGCCGGCAGCTTCTACCTAGCGAACACCGGGGAGCTGTTTTTT. It translates to CAGSFYLANTGELFF. This chain uses TRBV7-9 with TRBJ2-2; D gene unclear. The CDR3 runs to 15 residues. The germline gives CDR1 SEHNR, CDR2 FQNEAQ (reference sequence).

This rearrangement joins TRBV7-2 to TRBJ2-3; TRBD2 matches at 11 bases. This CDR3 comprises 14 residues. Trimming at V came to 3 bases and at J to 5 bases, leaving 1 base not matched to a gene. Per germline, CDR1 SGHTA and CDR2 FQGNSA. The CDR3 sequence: CTSSLTSGIDTQYF. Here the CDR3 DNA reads TGTACCAGCAGCTTGACTAGCGGGATAGATACGCAGTATTTT.

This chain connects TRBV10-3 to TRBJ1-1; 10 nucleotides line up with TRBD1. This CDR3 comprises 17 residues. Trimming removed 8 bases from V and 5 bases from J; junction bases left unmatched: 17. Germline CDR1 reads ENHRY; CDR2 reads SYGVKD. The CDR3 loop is CAIGGGQGFNFYTEAFF. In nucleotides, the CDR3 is TGTGCCATCGGGGGGGGACAGGGGTTTAATTTTTATACTGAAGCTTTCTTT.

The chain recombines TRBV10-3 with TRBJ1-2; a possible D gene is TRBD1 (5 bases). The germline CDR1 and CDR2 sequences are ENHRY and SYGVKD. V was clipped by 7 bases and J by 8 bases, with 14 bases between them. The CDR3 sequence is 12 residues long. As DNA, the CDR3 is TGTGCCATCAATGATGGGGCGTGGGGCTACACCTTC. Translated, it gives CAINDGAWGYTF.

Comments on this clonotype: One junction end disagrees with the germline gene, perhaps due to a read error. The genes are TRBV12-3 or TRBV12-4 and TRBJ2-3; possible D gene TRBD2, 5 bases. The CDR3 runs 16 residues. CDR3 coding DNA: TGTGCCAGCAGTTCCCTACTAGTTTTCCCCGCAGATACGCAATATTTT. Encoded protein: CASSSLLVFPADTQYF.

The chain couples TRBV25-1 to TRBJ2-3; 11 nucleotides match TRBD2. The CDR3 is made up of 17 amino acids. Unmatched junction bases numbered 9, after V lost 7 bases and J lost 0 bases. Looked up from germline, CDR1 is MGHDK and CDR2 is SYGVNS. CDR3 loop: CASNPGLAADSTDTQYF. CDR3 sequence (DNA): TGTGCCAGCAACCCGGGACTAGCGGCCGATAGCACAGATACGCAGTATTTT. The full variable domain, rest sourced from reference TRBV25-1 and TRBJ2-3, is EADIYQTPRYLVIGTGKKITLECSQTMGHDKMYWYQQDPGMELHLIHYSYGVNSTEKGDLSSESTVSRIRTEHFPLTLESARPSHTSQYLCASNPGLAADSTDTQYFGPGTRLTVL.

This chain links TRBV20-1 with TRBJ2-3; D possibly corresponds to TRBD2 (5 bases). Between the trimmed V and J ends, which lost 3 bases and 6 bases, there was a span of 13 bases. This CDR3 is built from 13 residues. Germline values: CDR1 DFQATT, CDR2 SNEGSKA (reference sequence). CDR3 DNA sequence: TGCAGTGCTAGTCCTAGCAGGATGGATACGCAGTATTTT. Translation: CSASPSRMDTQYF.

In nucleotides, the CDR3 is TGTGCCAGCAGCCAATCAGATAGGGGATACGAGCAGTACTTC. As protein: CASSQSDRGYEQYF. This chain uses TRBV16 with TRBJ2-7, with D tentatively TRBD1 (5 bases). V lost 0 bases, J lost 4 bases, and 10 bases lay in between. Per the germline V gene, CDR1 is KGHSY and CDR2 is FQNENV. The length of the CDR3 is 14 residues.

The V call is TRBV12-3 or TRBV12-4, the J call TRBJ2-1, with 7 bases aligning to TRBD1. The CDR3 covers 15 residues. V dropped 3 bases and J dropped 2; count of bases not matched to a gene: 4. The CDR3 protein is CASSFDRATYNEQFF. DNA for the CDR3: TGTGCCAGCAGTTTTGACAGGGCGACCTACAATGAGCAGTTCTTC.

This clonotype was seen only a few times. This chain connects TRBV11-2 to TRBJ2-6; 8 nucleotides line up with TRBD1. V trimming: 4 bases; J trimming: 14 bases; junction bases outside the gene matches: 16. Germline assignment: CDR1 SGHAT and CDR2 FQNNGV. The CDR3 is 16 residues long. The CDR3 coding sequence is TGTGCCAGCAGCTCCCTTCGTAGCAGGGGGCCTTGGATCCTGACTTTC. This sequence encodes CASSSLRSRGPWILTF.

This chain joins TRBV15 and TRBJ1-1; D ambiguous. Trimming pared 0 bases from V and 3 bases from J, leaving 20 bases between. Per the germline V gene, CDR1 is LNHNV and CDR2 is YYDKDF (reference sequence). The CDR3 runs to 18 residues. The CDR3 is CATSRDSTLVGKDTEAFF. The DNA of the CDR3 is TGTGCCACCAGCAGAGATTCGACCTTAGTAGGGAAAGACACTGAAGCTTTCTTT. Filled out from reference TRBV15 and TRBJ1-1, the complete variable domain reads DAMVIQNPRYQVTQFGKPVTLSCSQTLNHNVMYWYQQKSSQAPKLLFHYYDKDFNNEADTPDNFQSRRPNTSFCFLDIRSPGLGDTAMYLCATSRDSTLVGKDTEAFFGQGTRLTVV.

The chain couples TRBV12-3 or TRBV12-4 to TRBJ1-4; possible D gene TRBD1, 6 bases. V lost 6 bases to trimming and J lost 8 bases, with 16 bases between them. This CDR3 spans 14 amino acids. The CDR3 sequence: CASSLRAGGEKLFF. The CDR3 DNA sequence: TGTGCCAGCAGCCTCAGGGCCGGGGGCGAAAAACTGTTTTTT.

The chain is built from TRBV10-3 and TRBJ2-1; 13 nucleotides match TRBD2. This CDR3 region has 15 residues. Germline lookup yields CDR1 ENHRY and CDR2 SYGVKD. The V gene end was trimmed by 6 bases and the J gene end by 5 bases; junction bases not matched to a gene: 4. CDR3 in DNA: TGTGCCATCAGAACACTAGCGGGAGGGGACAATGAGCAGTTCTTC. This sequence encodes CAIRTLAGGDNEQFF.

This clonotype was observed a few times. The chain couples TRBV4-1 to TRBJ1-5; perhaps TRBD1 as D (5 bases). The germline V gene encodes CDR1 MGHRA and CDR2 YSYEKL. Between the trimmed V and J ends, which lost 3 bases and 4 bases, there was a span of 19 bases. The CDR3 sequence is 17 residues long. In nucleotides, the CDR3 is TGCGCCAGCAGCCACTATACCTTGGGGACGGGTAATCAGCCCCAGCATTTT. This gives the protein CASSHYTLGTGNQPQHF.

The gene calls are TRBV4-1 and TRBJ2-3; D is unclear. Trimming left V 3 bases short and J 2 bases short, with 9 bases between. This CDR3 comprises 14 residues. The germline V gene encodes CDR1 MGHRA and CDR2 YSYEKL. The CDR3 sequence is CASSHPLVTDTQYF. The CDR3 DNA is TGCGCCAGCAGCCACCCCCTTGTCACAGATACGCAGTATTTT.

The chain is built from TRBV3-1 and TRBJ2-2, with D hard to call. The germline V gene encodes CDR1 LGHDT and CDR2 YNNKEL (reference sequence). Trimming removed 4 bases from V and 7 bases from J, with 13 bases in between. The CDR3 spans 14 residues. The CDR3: CASSPSQSNGELFF. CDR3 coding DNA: TGTGCCAGCAGCCCGAGCCAAAGTAACGGGGAGCTGTTTTTT.

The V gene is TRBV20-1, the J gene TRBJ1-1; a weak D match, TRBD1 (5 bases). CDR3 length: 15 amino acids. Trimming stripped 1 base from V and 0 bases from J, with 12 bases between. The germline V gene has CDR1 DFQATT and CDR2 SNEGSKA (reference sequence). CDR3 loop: CSARGQFPMNTEAFF. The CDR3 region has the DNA TGCAGTGCTAGAGGACAGTTCCCCATGAACACTGAAGCTTTCTTT.

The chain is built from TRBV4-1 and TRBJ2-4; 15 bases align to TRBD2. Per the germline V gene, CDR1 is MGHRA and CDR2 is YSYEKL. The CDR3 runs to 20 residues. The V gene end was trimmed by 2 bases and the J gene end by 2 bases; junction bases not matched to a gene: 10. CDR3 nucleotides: TGCGCCAGCAGCCAACCCCGGACTAGCGGGAGGGCCCTATCCAAAAACATTCAGTACTTC. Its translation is CASSQPRTSGRALSKNIQYF.

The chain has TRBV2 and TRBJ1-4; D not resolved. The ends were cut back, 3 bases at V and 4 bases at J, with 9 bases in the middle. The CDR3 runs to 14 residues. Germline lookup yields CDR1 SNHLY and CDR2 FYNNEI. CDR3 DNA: TGTGCCAGCAGTGATGGCCCGAATAATGAAAAACTGTTTTTT. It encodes CASSDGPNNEKLFF.

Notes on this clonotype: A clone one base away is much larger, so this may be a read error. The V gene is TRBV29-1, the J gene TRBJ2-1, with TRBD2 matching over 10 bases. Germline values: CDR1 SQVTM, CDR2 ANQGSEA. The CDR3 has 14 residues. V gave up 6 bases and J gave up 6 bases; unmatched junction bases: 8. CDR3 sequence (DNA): TGCAGCGTGGTACTAGCGGGAAACCCCAATGAGCAGTTCTTC. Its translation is CSVVLAGNPNEQFF.

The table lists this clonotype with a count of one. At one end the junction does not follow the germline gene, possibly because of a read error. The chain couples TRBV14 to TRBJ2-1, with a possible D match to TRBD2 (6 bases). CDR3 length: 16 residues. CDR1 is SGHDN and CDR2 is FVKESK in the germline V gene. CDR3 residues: CASSRVAASSHNEQFF. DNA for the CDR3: TGTGCCAGCAGCCGGGTAGCGGCTTCCTCCCACAATGAGCAGTTCTTC.

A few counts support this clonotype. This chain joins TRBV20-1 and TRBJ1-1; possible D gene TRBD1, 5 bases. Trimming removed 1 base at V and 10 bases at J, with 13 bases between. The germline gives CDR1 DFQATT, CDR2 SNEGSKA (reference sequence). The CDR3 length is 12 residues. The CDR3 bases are TGCAGTGCTAGAGGTGGTCTTGGGGGAGCTTTCTTT. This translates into CSARGGLGGAFF.

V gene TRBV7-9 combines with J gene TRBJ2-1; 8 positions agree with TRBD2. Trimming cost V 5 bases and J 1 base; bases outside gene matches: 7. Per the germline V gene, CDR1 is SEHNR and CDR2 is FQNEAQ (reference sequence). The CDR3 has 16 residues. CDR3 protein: CASSGEGLDSYNEQFF. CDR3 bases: TGTGCCAGCAGCGGAGAGGGACTAGATTCCTACAATGAGCAGTTCTTC.

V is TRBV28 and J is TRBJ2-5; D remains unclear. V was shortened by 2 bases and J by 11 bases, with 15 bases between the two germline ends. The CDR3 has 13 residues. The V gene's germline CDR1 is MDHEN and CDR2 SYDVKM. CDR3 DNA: TGTGCCAGCAGTTTAACTGGCAACAATGAGCAGTACTTC. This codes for CASSLTGNNEQYF.

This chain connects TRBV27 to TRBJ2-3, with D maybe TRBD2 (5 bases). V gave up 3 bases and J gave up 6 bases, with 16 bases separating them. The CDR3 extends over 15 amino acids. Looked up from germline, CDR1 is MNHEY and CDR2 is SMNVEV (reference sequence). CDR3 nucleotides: TGTGCCAGCAGTTTTAGGGCAGGTCCGGGGGATACGCAGTATTTT. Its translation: CASSFRAGPGDTQYF.